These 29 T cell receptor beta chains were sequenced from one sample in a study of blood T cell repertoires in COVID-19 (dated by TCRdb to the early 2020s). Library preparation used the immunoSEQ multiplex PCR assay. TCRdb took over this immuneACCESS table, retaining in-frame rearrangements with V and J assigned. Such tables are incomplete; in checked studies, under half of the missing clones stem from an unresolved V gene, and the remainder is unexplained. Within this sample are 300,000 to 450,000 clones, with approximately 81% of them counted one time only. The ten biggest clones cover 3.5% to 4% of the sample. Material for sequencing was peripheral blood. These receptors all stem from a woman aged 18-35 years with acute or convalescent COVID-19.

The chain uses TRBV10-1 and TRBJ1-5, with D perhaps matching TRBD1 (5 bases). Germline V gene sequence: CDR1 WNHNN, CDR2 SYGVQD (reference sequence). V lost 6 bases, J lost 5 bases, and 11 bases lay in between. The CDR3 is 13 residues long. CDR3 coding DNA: TGCGCCAGCAGCGGGGGATATGATCAGCCCCAGCATTTT. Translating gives CASSGGYDQPQHF.

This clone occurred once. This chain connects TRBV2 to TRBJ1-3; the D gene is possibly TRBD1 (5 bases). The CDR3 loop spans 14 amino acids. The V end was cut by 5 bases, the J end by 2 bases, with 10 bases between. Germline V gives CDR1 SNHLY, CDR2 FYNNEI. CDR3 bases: TGTGCCAGCAGTACGGGGGTGGCTGGAAACACCATATATTTT. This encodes CASSTGVAGNTIYF.

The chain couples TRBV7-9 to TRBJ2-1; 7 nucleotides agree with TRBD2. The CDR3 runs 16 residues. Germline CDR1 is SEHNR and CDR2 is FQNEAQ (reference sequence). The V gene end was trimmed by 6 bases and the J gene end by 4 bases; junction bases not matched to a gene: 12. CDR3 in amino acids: CASSFLSSGLYNEQFF. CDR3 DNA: TGTGCCAGCAGTTTCCTCTCTAGCGGCCTGTACAATGAGCAGTTCTTC. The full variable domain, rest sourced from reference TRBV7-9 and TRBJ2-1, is DTGVSQNPRHKITKRGQNVTFRCDPISEHNRLYWYRQTLGQGPEFLTYFQNEAQLEKSRLLSDRFSAERPKGSFSTLEIQRTEQGDSAMYLCASSFLSSGLYNEQFFGPGTRLTVL.

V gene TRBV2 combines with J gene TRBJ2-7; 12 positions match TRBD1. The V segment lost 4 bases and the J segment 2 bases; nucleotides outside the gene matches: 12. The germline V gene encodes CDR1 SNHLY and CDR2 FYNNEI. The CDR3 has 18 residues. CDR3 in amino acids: CASSGGDRGPLTAYEQYF. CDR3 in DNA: TGTGCCAGCAGTGGGGGGGACAGGGGGCCGTTAACGGCCTACGAGCAGTACTTC. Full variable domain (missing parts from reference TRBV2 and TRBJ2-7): EPEVTQTPSHQVTQMGQEVILRCVPISNHLYFYWYRQILGQKVEFLVSFYNNEISEKSEIFDDQFSVERPDGSNFTLKIRSTKLEDSAMYFCASSGGDRGPLTAYEQYFGPGTRLTVT.

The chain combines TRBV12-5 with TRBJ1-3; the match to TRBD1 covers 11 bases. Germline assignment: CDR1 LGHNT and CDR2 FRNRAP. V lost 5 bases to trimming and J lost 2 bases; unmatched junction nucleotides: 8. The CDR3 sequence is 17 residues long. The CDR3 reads CASGLSPGQGAGNTIYF. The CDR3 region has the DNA TGTGCTAGTGGTCTATCACCGGGACAGGGGGCTGGAAACACCATATATTTT.

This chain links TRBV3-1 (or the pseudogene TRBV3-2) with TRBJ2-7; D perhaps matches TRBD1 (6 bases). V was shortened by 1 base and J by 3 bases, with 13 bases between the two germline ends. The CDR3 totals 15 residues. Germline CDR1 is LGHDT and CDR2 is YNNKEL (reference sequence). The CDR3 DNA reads TGTGCCAGCAGCCAAGCACAGGGATTGGGCTACGAGCAGTACTTC. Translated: CASSQAQGLGYEQYF.

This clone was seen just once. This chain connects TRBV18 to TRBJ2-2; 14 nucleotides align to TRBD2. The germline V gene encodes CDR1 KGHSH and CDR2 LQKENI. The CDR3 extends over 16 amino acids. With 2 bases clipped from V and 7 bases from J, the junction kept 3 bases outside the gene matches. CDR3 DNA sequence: TGTGCCAGCTCACCAGGGACTAGCGGGAGCGTCGGGGAGCTGTTTTTT. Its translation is CASSPGTSGSVGELFF.

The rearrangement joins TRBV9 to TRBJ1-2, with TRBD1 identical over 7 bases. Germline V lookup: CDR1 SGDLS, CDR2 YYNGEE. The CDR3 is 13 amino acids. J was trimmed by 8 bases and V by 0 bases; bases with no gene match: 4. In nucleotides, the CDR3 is TGTGCCAGCAGCGTAGGACAGGGCAAAGGCTACACCTTC. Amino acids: CASSVGQGKGYTF.

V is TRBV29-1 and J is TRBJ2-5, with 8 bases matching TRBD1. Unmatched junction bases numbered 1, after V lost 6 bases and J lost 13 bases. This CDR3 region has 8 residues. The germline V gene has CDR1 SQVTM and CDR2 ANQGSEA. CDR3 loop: CSVGTGYF. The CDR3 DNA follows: TGCAGCGTCGGGACAGGGTACTTC.

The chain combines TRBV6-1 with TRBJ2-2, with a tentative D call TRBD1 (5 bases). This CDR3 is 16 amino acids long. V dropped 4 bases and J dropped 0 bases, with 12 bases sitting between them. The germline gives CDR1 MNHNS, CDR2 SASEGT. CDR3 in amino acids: CASSARQRTNTGELFF. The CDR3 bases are TGTGCCAGCAGTGCTCGACAGAGAACGAACACCGGGGAGCTGTTTTTT.

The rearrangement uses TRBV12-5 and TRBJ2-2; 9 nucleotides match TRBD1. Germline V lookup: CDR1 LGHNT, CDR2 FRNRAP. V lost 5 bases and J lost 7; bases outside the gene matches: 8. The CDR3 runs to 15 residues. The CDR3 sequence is CASGRTGDFGGELFF. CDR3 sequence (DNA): TGTGCTAGTGGTAGGACAGGGGATTTCGGCGGGGAGCTGTTTTTT.

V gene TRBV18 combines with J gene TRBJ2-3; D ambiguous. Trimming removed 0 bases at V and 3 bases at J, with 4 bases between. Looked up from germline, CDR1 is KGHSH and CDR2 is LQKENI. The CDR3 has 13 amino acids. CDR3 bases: TGTGCCAGCTCACCACCCCAAACAGATACGCAGTATTTT. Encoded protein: CASSPPQTDTQYF.

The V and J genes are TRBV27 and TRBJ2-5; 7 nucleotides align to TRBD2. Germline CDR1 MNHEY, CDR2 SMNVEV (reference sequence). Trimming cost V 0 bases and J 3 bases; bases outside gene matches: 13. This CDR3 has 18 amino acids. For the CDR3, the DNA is TGTGCCAGCAGTTTATCGAACCCCTACCTAGCGGATAAAGAGACCCAGTACTTC. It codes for CASSLSNPYLADKETQYF.

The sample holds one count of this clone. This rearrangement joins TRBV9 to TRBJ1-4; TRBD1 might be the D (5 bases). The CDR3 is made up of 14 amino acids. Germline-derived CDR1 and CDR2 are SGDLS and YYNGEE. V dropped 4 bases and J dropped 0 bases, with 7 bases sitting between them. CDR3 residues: CASSQGSTNEKLFF. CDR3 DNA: TGTGCCAGCAGCCAGGGTTCAACTAATGAAAAACTGTTTTTT.

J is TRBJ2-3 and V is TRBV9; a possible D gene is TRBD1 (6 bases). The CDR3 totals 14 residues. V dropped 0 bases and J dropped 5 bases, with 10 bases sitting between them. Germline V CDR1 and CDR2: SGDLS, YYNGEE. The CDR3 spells CASSVDRARDTQYF. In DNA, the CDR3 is TGTGCCAGCAGCGTAGACAGGGCCAGAGATACGCAGTATTTT. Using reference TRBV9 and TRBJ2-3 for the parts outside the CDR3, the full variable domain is DSGVTQTPKHLITATGQRVTLRCSPRSGDLSVYWYQQSLDQGLQFLIQYYNGEERAKGNILERFSAQQFPDLHSELNLSSLELGDSALYFCASSVDRARDTQYFGPGTRLTVL.

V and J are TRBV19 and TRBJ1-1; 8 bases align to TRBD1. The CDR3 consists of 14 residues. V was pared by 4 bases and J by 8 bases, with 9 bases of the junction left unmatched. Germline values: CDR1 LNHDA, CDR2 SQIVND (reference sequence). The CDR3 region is CASSTGGGPVEAFF. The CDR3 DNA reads TGTGCCAGTAGTACAGGGGGCGGACCGGTCGAAGCTTTCTTT.

The CDR3 DNA follows: TGTGCCAGTAGTACCCGGGACATCTCCTACGAGCAGTACTTC. Residues: CASSTRDISYEQYF. This sequence joins TRBV19 and TRBJ2-7; maybe TRBD1 (6 bases). Germline lookup yields CDR1 LNHDA and CDR2 SQIVND (reference sequence). The CDR3 consists of 14 residues. V lost 4 bases and J 0 bases, leaving 10 bases between the germline ends. Based on the CDR3 plus reference TRBV19 and TRBJ2-7, the full variable domain is DGGITQSPKYLFRKEGQNVTLSCEQNLNHDAMYWYRQDPGQGLRLIYYSQIVNDFQKGDIAEGYSVSREKKESFPLTVTSAQKNPTAFYLCASSTRDISYEQYFGPGTRLTVT.

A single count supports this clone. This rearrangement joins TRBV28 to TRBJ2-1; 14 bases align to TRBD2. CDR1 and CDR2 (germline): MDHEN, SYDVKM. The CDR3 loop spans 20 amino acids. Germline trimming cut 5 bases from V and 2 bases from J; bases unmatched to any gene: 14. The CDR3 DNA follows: TGTGCCAGCAGTCTAAACCCGGGACTAGCGGGAGTAGTCACCTACAATGAGCAGTTCTTC. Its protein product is CASSLNPGLAGVVTYNEQFF.

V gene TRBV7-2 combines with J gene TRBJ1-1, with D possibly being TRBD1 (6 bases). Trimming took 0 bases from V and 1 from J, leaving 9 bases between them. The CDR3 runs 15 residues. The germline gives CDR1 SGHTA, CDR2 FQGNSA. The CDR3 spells CASSLADRRNTEAFF. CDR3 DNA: TGTGCCAGCAGCTTAGCGGACAGACGGAACACTGAAGCTTTCTTT.

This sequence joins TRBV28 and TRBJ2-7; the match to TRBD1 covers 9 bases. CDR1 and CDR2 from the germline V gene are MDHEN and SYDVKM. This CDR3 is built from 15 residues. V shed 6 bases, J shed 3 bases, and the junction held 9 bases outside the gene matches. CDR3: CASSPTGTGRYEQYF. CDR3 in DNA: TGTGCCAGCAGCCCCACCGGGACAGGGCGCTACGAGCAGTACTTC.

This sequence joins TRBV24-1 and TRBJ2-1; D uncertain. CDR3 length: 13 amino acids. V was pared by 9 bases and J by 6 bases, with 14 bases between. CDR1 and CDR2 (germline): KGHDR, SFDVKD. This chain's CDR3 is CATSPPQSNEQFF. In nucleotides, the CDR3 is TGTGCCACCTCTCCCCCACAGAGCAATGAGCAGTTCTTC.

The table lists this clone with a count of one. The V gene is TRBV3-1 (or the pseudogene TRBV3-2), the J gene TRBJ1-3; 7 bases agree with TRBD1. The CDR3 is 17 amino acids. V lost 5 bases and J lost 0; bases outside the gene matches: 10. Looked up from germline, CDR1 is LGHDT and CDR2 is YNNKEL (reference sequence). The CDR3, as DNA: TGTGCCAGCAGCGCCCTGGACAGGTCTCACTCTGGAAACACCATATATTTT. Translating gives CASSALDRSHSGNTIYF.

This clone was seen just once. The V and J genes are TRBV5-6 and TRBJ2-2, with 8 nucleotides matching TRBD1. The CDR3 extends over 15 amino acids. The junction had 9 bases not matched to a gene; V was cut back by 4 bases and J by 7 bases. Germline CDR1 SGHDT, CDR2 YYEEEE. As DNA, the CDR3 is TGTGCCAGCAGCGCCTGGGACAGGTTGCACGGGGAGCTGTTTTTT. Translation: CASSAWDRLHGELFF.

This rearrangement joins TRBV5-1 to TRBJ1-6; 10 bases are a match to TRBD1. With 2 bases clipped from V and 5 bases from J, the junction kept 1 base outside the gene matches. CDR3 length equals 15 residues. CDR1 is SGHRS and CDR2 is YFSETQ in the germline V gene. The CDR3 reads CASSFGQGDNSPLHF. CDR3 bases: TGCGCCAGCAGCTTTGGACAGGGGGATAATTCACCCCTCCACTTT.

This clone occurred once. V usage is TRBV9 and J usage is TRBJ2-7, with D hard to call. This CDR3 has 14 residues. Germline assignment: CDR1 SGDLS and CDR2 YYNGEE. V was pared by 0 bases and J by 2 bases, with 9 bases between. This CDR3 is CASSVAVGAYEQYF. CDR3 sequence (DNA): TGTGCCAGCAGCGTAGCGGTCGGAGCCTACGAGCAGTACTTC.

CDR3 amino acids: CASWDRAYEQYF. Written as DNA, the CDR3 is TGTGCCAGCTGGGACAGGGCCTACGAGCAGTACTTC. The chain couples TRBV6-6 to TRBJ2-7; 9 bases match TRBD1. This CDR3 is built from 12 residues. The trim removed 8 bases at V and 2 bases at J, leaving 1 base unmatched. Germline values: CDR1 MNHNY, CDR2 SVGAGI (reference sequence).

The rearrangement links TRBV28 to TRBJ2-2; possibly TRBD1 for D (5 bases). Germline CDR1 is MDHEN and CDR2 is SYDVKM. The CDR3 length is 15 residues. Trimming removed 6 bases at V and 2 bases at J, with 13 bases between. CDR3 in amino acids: CASSPRRGNTGELFF. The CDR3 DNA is TGTGCCAGCAGCCCCCGAAGGGGAAACACCGGGGAGCTGTTTTTT.

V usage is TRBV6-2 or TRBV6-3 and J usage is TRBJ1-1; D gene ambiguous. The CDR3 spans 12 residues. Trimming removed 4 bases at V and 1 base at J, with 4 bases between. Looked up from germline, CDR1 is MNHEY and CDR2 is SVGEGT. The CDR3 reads CASSWPNTEAFF. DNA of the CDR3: TGTGCCAGCAGTTGGCCGAACACTGAAGCTTTCTTT.

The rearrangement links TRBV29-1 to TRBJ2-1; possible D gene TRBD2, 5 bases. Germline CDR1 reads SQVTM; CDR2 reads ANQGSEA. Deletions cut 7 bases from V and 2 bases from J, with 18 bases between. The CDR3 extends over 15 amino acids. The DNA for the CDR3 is TGCAGCGCATTACCGAGCGGAACAACCTACAATGAGCAGTTCTTC. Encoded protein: CSALPSGTTYNEQFF.